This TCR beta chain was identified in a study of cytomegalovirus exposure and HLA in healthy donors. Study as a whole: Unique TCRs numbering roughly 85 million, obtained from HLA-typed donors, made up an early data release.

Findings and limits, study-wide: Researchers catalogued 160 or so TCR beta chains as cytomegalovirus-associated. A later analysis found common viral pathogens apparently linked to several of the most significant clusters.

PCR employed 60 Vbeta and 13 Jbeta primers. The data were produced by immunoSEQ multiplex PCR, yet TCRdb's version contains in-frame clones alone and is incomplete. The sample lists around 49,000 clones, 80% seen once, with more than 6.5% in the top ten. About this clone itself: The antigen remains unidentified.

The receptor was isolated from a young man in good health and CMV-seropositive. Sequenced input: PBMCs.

CDR3 DNA: TGCGCCAGCAGACCCCAATCCGACAGTAAACAAGAGACCCAGTACTTC. Encoded protein: CASRPQSDSKQETQYF. The V call is TRBV5-1, the J call TRBJ2-5; TRBD1 might be the D (5 bases). The CDR3 runs to 16 residues. V lost 5 bases, J lost 2 bases, and 19 bases lay in between. Germline V CDR1 and CDR2: SGHRS, YFSETQ.